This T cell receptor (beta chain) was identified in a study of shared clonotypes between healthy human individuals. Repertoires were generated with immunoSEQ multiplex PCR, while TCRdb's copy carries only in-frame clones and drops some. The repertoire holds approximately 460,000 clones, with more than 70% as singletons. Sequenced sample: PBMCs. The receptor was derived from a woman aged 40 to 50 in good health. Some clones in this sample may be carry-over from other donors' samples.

Written as DNA, the CDR3 is TGTGCCAGCAGCTCGACCCAAGGCGGCACAGATACGCAGTATTTT. Its translation is CASSSTQGGTDTQYF. The chain combines TRBV5-4 with TRBJ2-3; unclear D gene. Trimming cost V 3 bases and J 1 base, with 12 bases left between them. This CDR3 contains 15 residues. In germline, CDR1 is SGHNT, CDR2 YYREEE (reference sequence). The full variable domain, in which reference TRBV5-4 and TRBJ2-3 provide the parts outside the CDR3, is ETGVTQSPTHLIKTRGQQVTLRCSSQSGHNTVSWYQQALGQGPQFIFQYYREEENGRGNFPPRFSGLQFPNYSSELNVNALELDDSALYLCASSSTQGGTDTQYFGPGTRLTVL.